One sample yielded the 28 T cell receptor beta chains listed below, sequenced in a study of blood T cell repertoires in COVID-19. The assay was immunoSEQ multiplex PCR, and TCRdb's table has in-frame clones only and misses some. The sample consists of some 120,000 clones, about 89% of them appearing once. The specimen sequenced was peripheral blood. Receptors originate from a human donor with acute or convalescent COVID-19. The donor label of this sample is uncertain.

The chain carries TRBV6-2 or TRBV6-3 and TRBJ1-4; D remains unclear. V was pared by 4 bases and J by 9 bases, with 18 bases between. Per germline, CDR1 MNHEY and CDR2 SVGEGT. The CDR3 length is 15 residues. The CDR3 is CASSSETVSPKKLFF. CDR3 nucleotide sequence: TGTGCCAGCAGTTCCGAAACAGTAAGCCCGAAAAAACTGTTTTTT.

The chain recombines TRBV4-2 with TRBJ2-7, with TRBD2 matching over 10 bases. The CDR3 length is 15 residues. V was pared by 0 bases and J by 4 bases, with 3 bases of the junction left unmatched. Germline CDR1 LGHNA, CDR2 YNFKEQ. CDR3 bases: TGTGCCAGCAGCCAAGATCTAGCGGGAGCTTACGAGCAGTACTTC. Protein sequence: CASSQDLAGAYEQYF.

V gene TRBV18 combines with J gene TRBJ1-1, with 9 bases identical to TRBD1. V dropped 0 bases and J dropped 3; count of bases not matched to a gene: 11. The germline CDR1 and CDR2 sequences are KGHSH and LQKENI. This CDR3 contains 18 residues. The CDR3 loop reads CASSPPDRGRPGHTEAFF. The CDR3 DNA follows: TGTGCCAGCTCACCACCGGACAGGGGCCGTCCGGGGCACACTGAAGCTTTCTTT.

The gene calls are TRBV28 and TRBJ2-3; D not certain. CDR3 size: 15 residues. The germline V gene encodes CDR1 MDHEN and CDR2 SYDVKM. V lost 10 bases and J 0 bases, leaving 17 bases between the germline ends. This CDR3 is CAITPGAASTDTQYF. In DNA, the CDR3 is TGTGCCATCACCCCTGGCGCGGCTAGCACAGATACGCAGTATTTT.

The J gene is TRBJ2-6, the V gene TRBV2; the match to TRBD1 covers 9 bases. This CDR3 comprises 16 residues. V dropped 6 bases and J dropped 2; count of bases not matched to a gene: 5. Germline CDR1 SNHLY, CDR2 FYNNEI. In DNA, the CDR3 is TGTGCCAGCAGGCGGGACAGGGCAGCTGGGGCCAACGTCCTGACTTTC. Translation: CASRRDRAAGANVLTF.

The chain uses TRBV7-2 and TRBJ2-1; 9 nucleotides align to TRBD2. V lost 2 bases and J lost 3; bases outside the gene matches: 8. Germline V gene sequence: CDR1 SGHTA, CDR2 FQGNSA. The CDR3 loop spans 17 amino acids. The CDR3 region is CASSLNFAGGIYNEQFF. The CDR3 DNA is TGTGCCAGCAGCTTAAATTTCGCGGGAGGGATCTACAATGAGCAGTTCTTC. Full variable domain (outside the CDR3, taken from reference TRBV7-2 and TRBJ2-1): GAGVSQSPSNKVTEKGKDVELRCDPISGHTALYWYRQSLGQGLEFLIYFQGNSAPDKSGLPSDRFSAERTGGSVSTLTIQRTQQEDSAVYLCASSLNFAGGIYNEQFFGPGTRLTVL.

The rearrangement uses TRBV6-5 and TRBJ1-2; tentative D call: TRBD1 (5 bases). Germline V gene sequence: CDR1 MNHEY, CDR2 SVGAGI. V dropped 11 bases and J dropped 5 bases, with 21 bases sitting between them. CDR3 size: 14 residues. The chain's CDR3 is CAGLPSGAPYGYTF. In DNA form, the CDR3 reads TGTGCCGGCTTACCAAGCGGGGCTCCATATGGCTACACCTTC.

This sequence joins TRBV6-5 and TRBJ1-1; TRBD1 is a possible D gene (5 bases). Per germline, CDR1 MNHEY and CDR2 SVGAGI. The CDR3 is 14 residues long. V was pared by 6 bases and J by 1 base, with 12 bases between. The CDR3: CASRRGLANTEAFF. DNA for the CDR3: TGTGCCAGCAGACGGGGACTCGCGAACACTGAAGCTTTCTTT.

The V and J genes are TRBV30 and TRBJ1-5; the D gene is possibly TRBD1 (5 bases). V was pared by 2 bases and J by 3 bases, with 14 bases between. Per the germline V gene, CDR1 is GTSNPN and CDR2 is SVGIG (reference sequence). The CDR3 is made up of 15 amino acids. CDR3 protein: CAWSRDSRTNQPQHF. The CDR3 DNA sequence: TGTGCCTGGAGTCGGGACTCAAGAACCAATCAGCCCCAGCATTTT.

This clone was counted once. The V gene is TRBV5-6, the J gene TRBJ2-1; 13 positions match TRBD2. Germline V gene sequence: CDR1 SGHDT, CDR2 YYEEEE. V was clipped by 4 bases and J by 2 bases; unmatched bases: 6. CDR3 length equals 17 residues. DNA of the CDR3: TGTGCCAGCAGCCCTAGGACTAGCGGGAGACCCTACAATGAGCAGTTCTTC. Translated: CASSPRTSGRPYNEQFF.

The chain employs TRBV6-2 or TRBV6-3 and TRBJ2-1; 10 nucleotides match TRBD2. The CDR3 runs 16 residues. V was pared by 4 bases and J by 2 bases, with 5 bases of the junction left unmatched. The germline gives CDR1 MNHEY, CDR2 SVGEGT. The CDR3 DNA sequence: TGTGCCAGCAGTTCCACGGGACTAGCGACCTACAATGAGCAGTTCTTC. Translated, it gives CASSSTGLATYNEQFF.

The CDR3 region is CASSSQGWQPQHF. As DNA, the CDR3 is TGTGCCAGCAGCTCACAGGGTTGGCAGCCCCAGCATTTT. The genes are TRBV7-2 and TRBJ1-5; D possibly corresponds to TRBD1 (6 bases). Trimming pared 4 bases from V and 7 bases from J, leaving 11 bases between. Germline V gene data show CDR1 as SGHTA and CDR2 as FQGNSA. This CDR3 is 13 amino acids long.

The genes are TRBV20-1 and TRBJ1-1; no firm D call. The ends were cut back, 1 base at V and 8 bases at J, with 8 bases in the middle. The CDR3 loop spans 11 amino acids. Germline V CDR1 and CDR2: DFQATT, SNEGSKA (reference sequence). The CDR3 is CSARAYQEAFF. The CDR3 DNA is TGCAGTGCTAGAGCGTACCAGGAAGCTTTCTTT.

Turning to this clone: Germline is not matched at one junction end, which may reflect a read error. V is TRBV28 and J is TRBJ2-1, with 10 bases lining up with TRBD2. CDR1 is MDHEN, CDR2 SYDVKM, per germline. This CDR3 contains 15 residues. CDR3 nucleotides: TGTGCCAGCAGTTTAGAGTCTAGCGGGAGTCGACTATTACTCTTC. This gives the protein CASSLESSGSRLLLF.

The chain uses TRBV7-8 and TRBJ2-3, with 9 bases that match TRBD2. The CDR3 spans 16 residues. V lost 5 bases, J lost 3 bases, and 9 bases stayed unmatched. CDR1 SGHVS and CDR2 FQNEAQ come from the germline V gene. The CDR3 region has the DNA TGTGCCAGCAGCCCACGACTAGCGGTTATAACAGATACGCAGTATTTT. Amino acid sequence: CASSPRLAVITDTQYF.

This clone has only a few counts. The V call is TRBV7-6, the J call TRBJ2-7; a weak D match, TRBD2 (6 bases). Trimming stripped 4 bases from V and 4 bases from J, with 17 bases between. The CDR3 runs 15 residues. CDR1 and CDR2 from the germline V gene are SGHVS and FNYEAQ. This chain's CDR3 is CASSSPQTGSYEQYF. The CDR3 DNA follows: TGTGCCAGCAGCTCCCCCCAGACCGGGAGTTACGAGCAGTACTTC.

This clone was seen a single time. This chain uses TRBV7-9 with TRBJ1-1, with D perhaps matching TRBD1 (5 bases). This CDR3 is 16 amino acids long. V dropped 1 base and J dropped 0 bases, with 12 bases sitting between them. The germline gives CDR1 SEHNR, CDR2 FQNEAQ (reference sequence). The CDR3 DNA reads TGTGCCAGCAGCTTAGAAGGGTCAGGGATGAACACTGAAGCTTTCTTT. This gives the protein CASSLEGSGMNTEAFF.

The V call is TRBV11-3, the J call TRBJ1-1, with D perhaps TRBD1 (5 bases). With 5 bases removed from V and 7 bases from J, the gap between germline ends came to 17 bases. Germline lookup yields CDR1 SGHNT and CDR2 YENEEA. This CDR3 comprises 14 residues. CDR3 in amino acids: CASSPDRASGEAFF. DNA for the CDR3: TGTGCCAGCAGCCCCGACAGAGCGAGTGGTGAAGCTTTCTTT. Full variable domain (remainder filled in from reference TRBV11-3 and TRBJ1-1): EAGVVQSPRYKIIEKKQPVAFWCNPISGHNTLYWYLQNLGQGPELLIRYENEEAVDDSQLPKDRFSAERLKGVDSTLKIQPAELGDSAVYLCASSPDRASGEAFFGQGTRLTVV.

The chain joins TRBV9 to TRBJ1-6, with D possibly matching TRBD1 (5 bases). The germline V and J ends were trimmed by 3 bases and 5 bases, with 9 bases remaining between them. The germline CDR1 and CDR2 sequences are SGDLS and YYNGEE. This CDR3 comprises 14 residues. This CDR3 is CASSAQGDNSPLHF. The CDR3 DNA is TGTGCCAGCAGCGCCCAGGGTGATAATTCACCCCTCCACTTT.

The chain employs TRBV28 and TRBJ2-1, with 9 bases aligning to TRBD2. V was clipped by 4 bases and J by 4 bases; unmatched bases: 11. Germline lookup yields CDR1 MDHEN and CDR2 SYDVKM. The CDR3 covers 17 residues. CDR3 nucleotides: TGTGCCAGCAGTTCCCCTTCTAGCGGGAAAGGGTACAATGAGCAGTTCTTC. It specifies CASSSPSSGKGYNEQFF.

The chain has TRBV27 and TRBJ2-7, with 15 bases matching TRBD2. The CDR3 totals 16 residues. The ends lost 5 bases at V and 6 bases at J; junction bases unmatched: 8. From germline, CDR1 is MNHEY and CDR2 SMNVEV (reference sequence). CDR3 loop: CASSTPRTSGRVEQYF. CDR3 DNA sequence: TGTGCCAGCAGTACCCCTCGGACTAGCGGGAGGGTCGAGCAGTACTTC.

This clone occurred a few times. The chain joins TRBV24-1 to TRBJ1-2; tentative D call: TRBD1 (5 bases). The V gene lost 3 bases and the J gene lost 2 bases, with 9 bases spanning the gap. This CDR3 is built from 14 residues. Germline V lookup: CDR1 KGHDR, CDR2 SFDVKD. The CDR3 here is CATSDGAGNYGYTF. In DNA, the CDR3 is TGTGCCACCAGTGATGGCGCAGGGAACTATGGCTACACCTTC.

V is TRBV27 and J is TRBJ2-2; TRBD1 aligns across 7 bases. Germline loops: CDR1 MNHEY, CDR2 SMNVEV (reference sequence). V gave up 3 bases and J gave up 7 bases; unmatched junction bases: 5. This CDR3 is 14 amino acids long. CDR3 DNA: TGTGCCAGCAGTTTTTGGGACAGCGGCGGGGAGCTGTTTTTT. Its translation: CASSFWDSGGELFF.

The rearrangement joins TRBV25-1 to TRBJ1-4; tentative D call: TRBD1 (5 bases). Germline CDR1 reads MGHDK; CDR2 reads SYGVNS. The V end was cut by 8 bases, the J end by 6 bases, with 19 bases between. This CDR3 region has 15 residues. CDR3 sequence reads: CASDNSGISDEKLFF. DNA of the CDR3: TGTGCCAGCGACAATTCAGGGATTTCGGATGAAAAACTGTTTTTT. The full variable domain, rest sourced from reference TRBV25-1 and TRBJ1-4, is EADIYQTPRYLVIGTGKKITLECSQTMGHDKMYWYQQDPGMELHLIHYSYGVNSTEKGDLSSESTVSRIRTEHFPLTLESARPSHTSQYLCASDNSGISDEKLFFGSGTQLSVL.

The chain is built from TRBV27 and TRBJ2-2; 8 bases map to TRBD1. This CDR3 spans 16 amino acids. Germline V gene sequence: CDR1 MNHEY, CDR2 SMNVEV (reference sequence). The V segment lost 6 bases and the J segment 1 base; nucleotides outside the gene matches: 7. CDR3: CASSRTGGRNTGELFF. The CDR3, as DNA: TGTGCCAGCAGCCGAACAGGGGGGAGGAACACCGGGGAGCTGTTTTTT.

The CDR3 region is CASSQATGTGTEKLFF. Written as DNA, the CDR3 is TGCGCCAGCAGCCAAGCGACCGGGACAGGGACGGAAAAACTGTTTTTT. The rearrangement links TRBV4-3 to TRBJ1-4, with 9 positions matching TRBD1. The V segment lost 1 base and the J segment 8 bases; nucleotides outside the gene matches: 8. From germline, CDR1 is LGHNA and CDR2 YSLEER. The CDR3 extends over 16 amino acids.

This chain links TRBV27 with TRBJ2-7; TRBD2 matches 7 bases. The junction had 12 bases not matched to a gene; V was cut back by 5 bases and J by 2 bases. This CDR3 region has 16 residues. Germline V gene lookup returns CDR1 MNHEY and CDR2 SMNVEV (reference sequence). The CDR3 bases are TGTGCCAGCAGTCCAGACTCGGGACTAATTACCTACGAGCAGTACTTC. The encoded protein is CASSPDSGLITYEQYF.

This sequence joins TRBV5-1 and TRBJ1-1; the match to TRBD1 covers 9 bases. This CDR3 region has 17 residues. V lost 4 bases and J lost 2; bases outside the gene matches: 12. CDR1 and CDR2 (germline): SGHRS, YFSETQ. The CDR3 nucleotides are TGCGCCAGCAGCAAAAACCCCGGGACAGGGATAAACACTGAAGCTTTCTTT. Translation gives CASSKNPGTGINTEAFF.